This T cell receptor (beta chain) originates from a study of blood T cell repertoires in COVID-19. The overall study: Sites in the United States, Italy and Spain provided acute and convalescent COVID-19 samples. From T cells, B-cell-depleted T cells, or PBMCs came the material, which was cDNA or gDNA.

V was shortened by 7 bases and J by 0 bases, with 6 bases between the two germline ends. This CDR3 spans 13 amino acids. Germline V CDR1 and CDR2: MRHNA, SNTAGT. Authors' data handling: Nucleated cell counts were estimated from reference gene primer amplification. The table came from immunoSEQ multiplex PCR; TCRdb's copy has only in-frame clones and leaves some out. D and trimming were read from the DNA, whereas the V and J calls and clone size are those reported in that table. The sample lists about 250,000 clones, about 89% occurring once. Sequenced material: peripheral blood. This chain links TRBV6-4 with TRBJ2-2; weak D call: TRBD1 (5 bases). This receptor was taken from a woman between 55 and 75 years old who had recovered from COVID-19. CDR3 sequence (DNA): TGTGCCAGCATGGACACGAACACCGGGGAGCTGTTTTTT. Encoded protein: CASMDTNTGELFF.